The 19 T cell receptor beta chains presented below share a single source sample, sequenced in a study of PD-1 blockade in classical Hodgkin lymphoma. There was relapse after autologous stem cell transplantation in every patient, and there was variation in brentuximab vedotin exposure. Data came from immunoSEQ multiplex PCR; TCRdb stores just in-frame clones and leaves some out. Of about 7,000 clones listed, roughly 81% are singletons. Sequenced here: peripheral blood mononuclear cells (PBMCs), sampled at baseline. All receptors derive from a human donor with classical Hodgkin lymphoma.

The chain uses TRBV6-6 and TRBJ2-2, with D perhaps TRBD1 (6 bases). V shed 4 bases and J shed 1 base, with 13 bases lying between them. Germline assignment: CDR1 MNHNY and CDR2 SVGAGI (reference sequence). This CDR3 has 16 amino acids. CDR3 in amino acids: CASSSLQGRNTGELFF. The CDR3 bases are TGTGCCAGCAGTTCACTTCAGGGGCGGAACACCGGGGAGCTGTTTTTT.

The chain links TRBV6-5 to TRBJ2-2; 10 bases fit TRBD2. This CDR3 contains 15 residues. The V gene end was trimmed by 2 bases and the J gene end by 3 bases; junction bases not matched to a gene: 0. The germline V gene has CDR1 MNHEY and CDR2 SVGAGI. The CDR3, as DNA: TGTGCCAGCAGTTACCTAGCGGGAGACACCGGGGAGCTGTTTTTT. The encoded protein is CASSYLAGDTGELFF.

V and J are TRBV4-2 and TRBJ2-2; possible D gene TRBD2, 5 bases. Germline lookup yields CDR1 LGHNA and CDR2 YNFKEQ. The CDR3 is 13 residues long. Deletions cut 8 bases from V and 1 base from J, with 8 bases between. CDR3 sequence reads: CASLRENTGELFF. The CDR3 coding sequence is TGTGCCAGCTTACGGGAGAACACCGGGGAGCTGTTTTTT.

For this clone: The junction shows a germline mismatch at one end, possibly a read error. V and J are TRBV7-9 and TRBJ2-7, with 7 bases matching TRBD2. Germline loops: CDR1 SEHNR, CDR2 FQNEAQ (reference sequence). This CDR3 has 14 residues. CDR3 sequence (DNA): TGCGCCAGCAGCCAAGCGGGAAGCTCCTACGAGCAGTACTTC. It encodes CASSQAGSSYEQYF.

The chain couples TRBV5-6 to TRBJ2-5, with a possible D match to TRBD1 (6 bases). This CDR3 is 15 amino acids long. Germline V gene sequence: CDR1 SGHDT, CDR2 YYEEEE. Trimming pared 0 bases from V and 5 bases from J, leaving 14 bases between. Here the CDR3 DNA reads TGTGCCAGCAGCTTGGACCCACAGGGCCGGGAGACCCAGTACTTC. Translation: CASSLDPQGRETQYF.

The rearrangement links TRBV4-2 to TRBJ2-3, with 9 bases matching TRBD2. Germline-derived CDR1 and CDR2 are LGHNA and YNFKEQ. Trimming at V came to 5 bases and at J to 0 bases, leaving 0 bases not matched to a gene. The CDR3 runs to 14 residues. The CDR3 loop reads CASSTSGSTDTQYF. In DNA, the CDR3 is TGTGCCAGCAGCACTAGCGGGAGCACAGATACGCAGTATTTT.

V gene TRBV10-2 combines with J gene TRBJ2-3, with 10 bases fitting TRBD2. V was pared by 4 bases and J by 4 bases, with 8 bases of the junction left unmatched. Germline CDR1 and CDR2: WSHSY and SAAADI. The CDR3 is made up of 16 amino acids. CDR3 in DNA: TGCGCCAGCAGTGCGTTTAGGCTAGCGGGAGCAGATACGCAGTATTTT. This gives the protein CASSAFRLAGADTQYF.

This clone is medium-sized (0.01 to 0.1%). The chain is built from TRBV6-1 and TRBJ2-5; D is uncertain. This CDR3 region has 10 residues. V was pared by 11 bases and J by 7 bases, with 11 bases between. Germline CDR1 and CDR2: MNHNS and SASEGT. CDR3 sequence reads: CAAGMGTQYF. The CDR3 nucleotides are TGTGCCGCTGGAATGGGGACCCAGTACTTC.

The chain is built from TRBV28 and TRBJ1-4; D gene unclear. The CDR3 runs to 17 residues. The germline gives CDR1 MDHEN, CDR2 SYDVKM. Trimming pared 4 bases from V and 4 bases from J, leaving 19 bases between. The CDR3 spells CASSSPSGGRNNEKLFF. The CDR3 DNA follows: TGTGCCAGCAGTTCGCCGTCGGGAGGTCGGAATAATGAAAAACTGTTTTTT.

The chain employs TRBV19 and TRBJ1-5; the D gene is possibly TRBD1 (5 bases). The CDR3 has 16 amino acids. CDR1 LNHDA and CDR2 SQIVND come from the germline V gene (reference sequence). Trimming shortened V by 9 bases and J by 4 bases, and 22 bases separated the two germline ends. The CDR3 loop reads CASREPWKAANQPQHF. CDR3 nucleotide sequence: TGTGCCAGCAGGGAACCTTGGAAGGCTGCAAATCAGCCCCAGCATTTT.

The chain links TRBV11-2 to TRBJ1-4, with D hard to call. The CDR3 loop spans 14 amino acids. Trimming removed 5 bases at V and 8 bases at J, with 15 bases between. The germline V gene encodes CDR1 SGHAT and CDR2 FQNNGV. CDR3 sequence reads: CASSPNFGVEKLFF. The CDR3 DNA reads TGTGCCAGCAGCCCCAATTTTGGTGTGGAAAAACTGTTTTTT.

The genes are TRBV11-2 and TRBJ2-2; maybe TRBD2 (6 bases). CDR3 length equals 15 residues. Trimming removed 5 bases from V and 6 bases from J, with 16 bases in between. Germline V CDR1 and CDR2: SGHAT, FQNNGV. CDR3: CASSPGVSGAGELFF. CDR3 nucleotides: TGTGCCAGCAGCCCCGGGGTCTCGGGGGCCGGGGAGCTGTTTTTT.

This chain connects TRBV30 to TRBJ1-3; D is ambiguous. The CDR3 totals 15 residues. V shed 2 bases and J shed 1 base, with 12 bases lying between them. Germline CDR1 reads GTSNPN; CDR2 reads SVGIG (reference sequence). CDR3 sequence reads: CAWSLGSVSGNTIYF. In DNA, the CDR3 is TGTGCCTGGAGTTTAGGGAGTGTGTCTGGAAACACCATATATTTT.

This chain uses TRBV5-1 with TRBJ2-1; D not resolved. Germline CDR1 and CDR2: SGHRS and YFSETQ. Deletions cut 0 bases from V and 8 bases from J, with 15 bases between. CDR3 length equals 15 residues. CDR3 sequence reads: CASSLVVGYGDEQFF. The DNA for the CDR3 is TGCGCCAGCAGCTTGGTTGTCGGGTACGGCGATGAGCAGTTCTTC.

V is TRBV5-6 and J is TRBJ2-3; D gene uncertain. There are 14 residues in the CDR3. Trimming removed 6 bases from V and 3 bases from J, with 14 bases in between. The germline gives CDR1 SGHDT, CDR2 YYEEEE. The CDR3 DNA is TGTGCCAGCACCGGGTGGGCTAGGACAGATACGCAGTATTTT. The encoded protein is CASTGWARTDTQYF.

The chain has TRBV2 and TRBJ2-1, with 9 bases identical to TRBD2. J gave up 1 base and V 11 bases, and 24 bases lay outside the gene matches. The CDR3 length is 20 residues. Germline CDR1 SNHLY, CDR2 FYNNEI. CDR3 residues: CAQGRSGAGGPIESYNEQFF. CDR3 sequence (DNA): TGTGCCCAAGGCAGGTCTGGTGCGGGAGGGCCAATAGAATCCTACAATGAGCAGTTCTTC.

This chain connects TRBV6-9 to TRBJ2-4; 9 bases map to TRBD1. The length of the CDR3 is 14 residues. Per germline, CDR1 MNHGY and CDR2 SVAAGI. With 0 bases clipped from V and 7 bases from J, the junction kept 1 base outside the gene matches. CDR3 coding DNA: TGTGCCAGCAGTTATTCGGGACAGGGCAACATTCAGTACTTC. Its translation: CASSYSGQGNIQYF.

By sample fraction, this clone is large. V and J are TRBV2 and TRBJ2-3; 10 bases map to TRBD2. This CDR3 comprises 17 residues. The V segment lost 3 bases and the J segment 4 bases; nucleotides outside the gene matches: 10. Germline-derived CDR1 and CDR2 are SNHLY and FYNNEI. CDR3 region: CASSDLEGLAFADTQYF. CDR3 DNA: TGTGCCAGCAGTGATCTGGAGGGACTAGCGTTTGCAGATACGCAGTATTTT.

In its sample, this clone ranks as medium-sized. This chain uses TRBV9 with TRBJ2-7; 7 nucleotides agree with TRBD2. The CDR3 has 14 amino acids. CDR1 SGDLS and CDR2 YYNGEE come from the germline V gene. V shed 5 bases and J 3 bases; nucleotides not matched to a gene: 8. The CDR3 coding sequence is TGTGCCAGCAGTCCTTGGGGGGGGAACTACGAGCAGTACTTC. The encoded protein is CASSPWGGNYEQYF.